The TCR beta chain described here comes from a study of shared clonotypes between healthy human individuals. The wider study: CD4 naive cells filled three plates per donor, CD4 memory three, CD8 naive two and CD8 memory one. Study-level points and caveats: Larger estimated richness was generally recorded for naive subsets relative to memory subsets. The study found roughly 5% of naive CD4 clonotypes shared across four donors. The authors expected sequencing depth to affect clonotype sharing among donors.

Profiled with immunoSEQ multiplex PCR; TCRdb holds only in-frame clones, not every one. The sample has about 680,000 clones, about 74% seen once. Turning to this clone: Its antigen is not known.

The sequence was collected from a woman between 25 and 40 years old in good health. Specimen: memory CD4+ T cells sorted from blood. Subset described: CD45RA-negative fraction.

The DNA for the CDR3 is TGTGCCAGCAAAAAAGTAGCGGGAGGGCCGGGGGAGCTGTTTTTT. Translation gives CASKKVAGGPGELFF. The rearrangement uses TRBV9 and TRBJ2-2, with 11 nucleotides matching TRBD2. The CDR3 covers 15 residues. With V trimmed by 6 bases and J by 8 bases, 9 bases remained unmatched. The germline V gene encodes CDR1 SGDLS and CDR2 YYNGEE.